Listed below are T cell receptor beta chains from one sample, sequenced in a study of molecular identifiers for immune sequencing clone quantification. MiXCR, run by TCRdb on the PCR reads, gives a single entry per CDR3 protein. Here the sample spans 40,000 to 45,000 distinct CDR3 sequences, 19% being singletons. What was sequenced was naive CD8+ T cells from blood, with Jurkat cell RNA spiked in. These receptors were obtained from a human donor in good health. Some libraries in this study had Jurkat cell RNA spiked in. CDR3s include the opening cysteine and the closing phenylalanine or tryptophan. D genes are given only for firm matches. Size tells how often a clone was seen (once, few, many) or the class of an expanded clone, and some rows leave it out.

CASSLMGGTDTQYF TGTGCCAGCAGTTTGATGGGGGGCACAGATACGCAGTATTTT TRBV12-3/TRBV12-4 NA many TRBJ2-3
CASSFSSSGNTIYF TGTGCCAGCAGTTTCAGTTCTTCTGGAAACACCATATATTTT TRBV12-3/TRBV12-4 NA many TRBJ1-3
CASSQGQAYEQYF TGCGCCAGCAGCCAGGGACAAGCCTACGAGCAGTACTTC TRBV4-3 NA NA TRBJ2-7
CATSEAGTSFLDTQYF TGTGCCACCAGTGAGGCCGGGACTTCTTTCTTAGATACGCAGTATTTT TRBV24-1 NA many TRBJ2-3
CASGPQSYNEQFF TGTGCCAGCGGGCCGCAAAGCTACAATGAGCAGTTCTTC TRBV5-6 NA many TRBJ2-1
CASSARLAGQETQYF TGTGCCAGCAGCGCCAGACTAGCGGGACAAGAGACCCAGTACTTC TRBV11-2 TRBD2 many TRBJ2-5
CASSQSSTDTQYF TGCGCCAGCAGCCAATCTAGCACAGATACGCAGTATTTT TRBV4-3 NA many TRBJ2-3
CATTVDPYSDEQYF TGTGCCACTACTGTGGATCCTTATTCCGACGAGCAGTACTTC TRBV6-5 NA many TRBJ2-7
CSVEGQGENEKLFF TGCAGCGTGGAGGGACAGGGGGAGAATGAAAAACTGTTTTTT TRBV29-1 TRBD1 few TRBJ1-4
CASSSGQGTSTDTQYF TGCGCCAGCAGCTCAGGACAGGGGACGAGCACAGATACGCAGTATTTT TRBV5-1 TRBD1 many TRBJ2-3
CASSLVFWGSDNEWFF TGTGCCAGCAGCTTAGTGTTCTGGGGATCAGACAATGAGTGGTTCTTC TRBV7-8 NA once TRBJ2-1
CASSYSQGGYEQYF TGTGCCAGCAGTTACAGCCAGGGGGGATACGAGCAGTACTTC TRBV6-5 NA many TRBJ2-7
CASSLSEGQFF TGTGCCAGCAGCTTGTCAGAGGGGCAGTTCTTC TRBV5-6 NA many TRBJ2-1
CASSLSGYADTQYF TGTGCCAGCAGTTTATCAGGGTACGCAGATACGCAGTATTTT TRBV27 NA many TRBJ2-3
CASSQDMQTAVYNEQFF TGCGCCAGCAGCCAAGATATGCAGACTGCGGTGTACAATGAGCAGTTCTTC TRBV4-3 NA many TRBJ2-1
CACSMGYGNTIYF TGTGCCTGTAGTATGGGATATGGAAACACCATATATTTT TRBV19 NA NA TRBJ1-3
CSAKTSGEAKNIQYF TGCAGTGCAAAGACTAGCGGGGAAGCCAAAAACATTCAGTACTTC TRBV20-1 TRBD2 medium-sized TRBJ2-4
CASSLGFYEQYF TGTGCCAGCAGCTTGGGCTTCTACGAGCAGTACTTC TRBV7-9 NA NA TRBJ2-7
CASSLTSGASGANVLTF TGTGCCAGCAGTCTCACGTCGGGTGCGTCTGGGGCCAACGTCCTGACTTTC TRBV12-3/TRBV12-4 NA NA TRBJ2-6
CAWSVLGIEGDYGYTF TGTGCCTGGAGTGTACTTGGGATTGAGGGGGACTATGGCTACACCTTC TRBV30 NA many TRBJ1-2
CASSQAGQGMNEQYF TGCGCCAGCAGCCAAGCCGGGCAGGGTATGAACGAGCAGTACTTC TRBV4-3 NA many TRBJ2-7
CASSVEWRDPNVDTQYF TGTGCCAGCAGCGTAGAGTGGCGGGACCCCAATGTGGATACGCAGTATTTT TRBV9 NA many TRBJ2-3
CASSSVTGMNTEAFF TGTGCCAGCAGCTCGGTGACAGGCATGAACACTGAAGCTTTCTTT TRBV7-9 NA many TRBJ1-1
CASSSRDTGRGSNEKLFF TGTGCCAGCAGCAGCCGGGACACCGGACGCGGATCTAATGAAAAACTGTTTTTT TRBV12-3/TRBV12-4 NA many TRBJ1-4
CSARDVQRTYEQYF TGCAGTGCTAGAGACGTACAGCGTACCTACGAGCAGTACTTC TRBV20-1 NA NA TRBJ2-7
CASSAGQGNQPQHF TGTGCCAGCAGTGCGGGACAGGGGAATCAGCCCCAGCATTTT TRBV12-3/TRBV12-4 TRBD1 many TRBJ1-5
CAIGPGYGRTVWDTDTQYF TGTGCCATCGGCCCCGGGTACGGCCGGACGGTCTGGGACACAGATACGCAGTATTTT TRBV10-3 NA many TRBJ2-3
CASSLNPRAGSGFENIQYF TGTGCCAGCAGTTTAAACCCCCGTGCGGGTTCCGGGTTTGAAAACATTCAGTACTTC TRBV28 NA many TRBJ2-4
CASSQVFSGGVNEQFF TGTGCCAGCAGCCAGGTTTTCAGCGGGGGCGTCAATGAGCAGTTCTTC TRBV3-1 TRBD2 many TRBJ2-1
CASSLTTGGDTQYF TGTGCCAGCAGCTTAACGACAGGGGGAGATACGCAGTATTTT TRBV7-9 TRBD1 many TRBJ2-3
CASSLRGQTNTGELFF TGCGCCAGCAGCTTGAGAGGACAGACGAACACCGGGGAGCTGTTTTTT TRBV5-1 NA many TRBJ2-2
CASSSGVPEAFF TGTGCCAGCAGCTCAGGGGTACCTGAAGCTTTCTTT TRBV7-9 NA many TRBJ1-1
CASSLNAPVTGELFF TGTGCCAGCAGCTTAAATGCACCCGTGACCGGGGAGCTGTTTTTT TRBV7-9 NA many TRBJ2-2
CASTSGATQYF TGTGCCAGCACTTCTGGAGCTACGCAGTATTTT TRBV12-3/TRBV12-4 NA many TRBJ2-3
CASSSGLAVFEQYF TGTGCCAGCAGCTCGGGACTAGCGGTGTTCGAGCAGTACTTC TRBV5-6 TRBD2 many TRBJ2-7
CASSYPHTLYEQYF TGTGCCAGCAGCTACCCTCACACCCTCTACGAGCAGTACTTC TRBV7-9 NA many TRBJ2-7